The source of this T cell receptor beta chain is a study of blood T cells in healthy people across ages (dated by TCRdb to 2015 to 2017). Notes on the research overall: In model experiments, template switching captured roughly one uniquely barcoded TCR beta cDNA molecule for every two T cells. Using deep sequencing normalized with unique cDNA molecular identifiers, the study measured how TCR beta repertoire diversity changes with age. The donors were split into four age groups: young (average about 15 years), middle-aged (about 40), aged (over 55) and long-lived (approximately 80). To avoid experimental bias, donors of different ages were randomly spread across the sequencing lanes. Using the same blood draw, the study looked at two additional independent replicas of 1 million unique cDNA reads for two donors, one aged 18 to 30 and the other aged 80 or older. What the authors observed across the whole study: The long-lived group showed more naive CD4+ T cells, fewer expanded clones and increased TCR diversity than the aged group, suggesting age selection. Bulk unsorted PBMC profiling prevented conclusive comparison of naive and antigen-experienced compartments. Because donor CMV infection status was unknown, age-related changes in expanded clonotypes were potentially confounded. As age increased, observed TCR beta diversity per million T cells dropped in a roughly linear way, and a significant reduction was already evident by age about 36. Total diversity estimates from one million sequenced T cells were considered lower bounds and underestimates. A strong correlation was found between observed TCR beta diversity and the percentage of naive T cells measured by flow cytometry.

A few counts support this clonotype. Its antigen remains undetermined. Per-base quality was not reported, and no clone a single base away is much larger than it. Preparation of the library involved 5' RACE. Instrument used: Illumina HiSeq 2500. The second PCR ran for roughly 7 to 12 cycles and used a J-beta primer mix along with a sample-barcoded 5' primer. A unique molecular identifier was introduced onto each TCR beta cDNA molecule by a template-switch 5' adaptor carrying 12 random nucleotides. Each sample yielded at least 2.5 million CDR3-containing paired-end reads. First-strand cDNA synthesis was performed from all RNA using the Mint cDNA synthesis kit, with priming by a TRBC-specific oligonucleotide. All cDNA was treated with uracil-DNA glycosylase and then went through a first 18-cycle PCR with the universal primers M1SS and BC2_uni_R. The source study handled its data this way. Each sample was normalized by randomly selecting 1 million high-quality reads, each carrying a distinct molecular identifier. Instead of being binned into consensus sequences, reads that shared molecular identifiers were thrown out. CDR3 identification, clonotype clustering and error correction used MiTCR with a Q25 quality threshold and the strictest error-elimination algorithm. A nonparametric unseen species model with Euler transformation was used to estimate lower-bound total TCR beta diversity. TCRdb took the public reads, trimmed them with fastp at Q25, ran MiXCR for clone calling and kept in-frame beta chains. For every CDR3 protein sequence, its rows merge into one entry that carries the most common genes and DNA. In this record, the V and J calls reflect TCRdb's handling and not the investigators' own analysis. The sample table shows about 1,600,000 distinct CDR3 sequences, and about 43% are seen once. The leading ten clones occupy 6.5% to 10% of the sample.

The donors were around 39 Caucasian individuals from Russia, aged roughly 6 to 100 years, who were systemically healthy. Each donor gave about 9.2 milliliters of peripheral blood, drawn into EDTA-treated Vacutainer tubes. PBMCs were isolated by Ficoll-Paque density-gradient centrifugation, with at least 6 million obtained per sample. Trizol reagent was used to extract total RNA from the PBMCs, yielding at least 6 micrograms per sample. The percentages of naive CD45RAhigh/CD27high T cells were determined by flow cytometry on a PBMC aliquot from every donor. Trimming takes 3 bases off V and 2 bases off J; junction bases not matched to a gene: 10. CDR1 and CDR2 are read off the germline V gene as MGHRA and YSYEKL. The CDR3 measures 18 amino acids from cysteine to phenylalanine. Of the read, only the CDR3 DNA is kept; its 54 bases are in frame from base 1.

Recombination joined TRBV4-1 with TRBJ2-5, with 12 junctional bases fitting TRBD2. Sequenced material: blood. This TCR was sampled from a woman between 18 and 29 years old in good health. The CDR3 protein is CASSHPKGGLAGQETQYF. The nucleotide sequence is TGCGCCAGCAGCCACCCCAAGGGAGGACTAGCGGGACAAGAGACCCAGTACTTC.